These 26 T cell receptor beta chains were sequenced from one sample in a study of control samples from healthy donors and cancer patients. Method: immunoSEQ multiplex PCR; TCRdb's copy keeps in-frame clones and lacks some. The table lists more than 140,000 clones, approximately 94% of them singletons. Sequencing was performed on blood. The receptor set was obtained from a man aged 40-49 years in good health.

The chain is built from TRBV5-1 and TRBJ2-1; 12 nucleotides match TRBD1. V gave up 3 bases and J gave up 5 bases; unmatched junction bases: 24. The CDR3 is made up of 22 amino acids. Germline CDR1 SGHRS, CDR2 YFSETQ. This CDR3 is CASSWARDRGLASGRGNNEQFF. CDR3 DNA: TGCGCCAGCAGCTGGGCCCGGGACAGGGGGCTGGCTAGCGGGAGAGGTAACAATGAGCAGTTCTTC.

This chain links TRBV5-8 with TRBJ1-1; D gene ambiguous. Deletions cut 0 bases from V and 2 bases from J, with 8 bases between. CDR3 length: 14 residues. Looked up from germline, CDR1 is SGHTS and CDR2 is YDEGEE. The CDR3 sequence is CASSLDTVNTEAFF. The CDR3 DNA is TGTGCCAGCAGCTTGGACACCGTTAACACTGAAGCTTTCTTT.

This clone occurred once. CDR3 residues: CASSLGSGYEQYF. CDR3 DNA sequence: TGTGCCAGCAGCTTAGGGTCGGGCTACGAGCAGTACTTC. The chain links TRBV7-9 to TRBJ2-7; D remains unclear. Trimming left V 1 base short and J 3 bases short, with 7 bases between. In germline, CDR1 is SEHNR, CDR2 FQNEAQ (reference sequence). CDR3 length: 13 residues.

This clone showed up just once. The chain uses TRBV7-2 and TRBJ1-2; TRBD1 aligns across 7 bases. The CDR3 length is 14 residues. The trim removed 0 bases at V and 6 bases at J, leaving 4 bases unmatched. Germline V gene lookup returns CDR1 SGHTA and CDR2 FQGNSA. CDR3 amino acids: CASSLAQGGNGYTF. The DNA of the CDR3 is TGTGCCAGCAGCTTAGCGCAGGGGGGGAATGGCTACACCTTC.

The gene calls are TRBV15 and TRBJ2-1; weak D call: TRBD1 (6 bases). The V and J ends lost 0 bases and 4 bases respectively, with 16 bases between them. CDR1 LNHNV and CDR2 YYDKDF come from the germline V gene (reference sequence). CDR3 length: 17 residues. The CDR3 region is CATSRDRQGSYYNEQFF. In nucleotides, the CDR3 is TGTGCCACCAGCAGAGATCGGCAGGGGTCGTATTACAATGAGCAGTTCTTC.

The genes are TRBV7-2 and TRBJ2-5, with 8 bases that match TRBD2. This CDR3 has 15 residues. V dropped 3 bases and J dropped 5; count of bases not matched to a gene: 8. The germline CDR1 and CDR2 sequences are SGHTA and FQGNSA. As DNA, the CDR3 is TGTGCCAGCAGCTTCCAGCGGGGGCCACGCGAGACCCAGTACTTC. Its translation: CASSFQRGPRETQYF. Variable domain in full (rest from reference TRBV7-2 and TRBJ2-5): GAGVSQSPSNKVTEKGKDVELRCDPISGHTALYWYRQSLGQGLEFLIYFQGNSAPDKSGLPSDRFSAERTGGSVSTLTIQRTQQEDSAVYLCASSFQRGPRETQYFGPGTRLLVL.

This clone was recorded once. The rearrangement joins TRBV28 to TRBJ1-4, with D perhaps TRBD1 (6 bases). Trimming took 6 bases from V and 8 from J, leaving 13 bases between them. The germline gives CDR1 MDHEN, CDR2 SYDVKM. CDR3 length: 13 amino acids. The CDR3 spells CASRVTGLEKLFF. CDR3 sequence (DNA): TGTGCCAGCAGGGTAACAGGGTTGGAAAAACTGTTTTTT.

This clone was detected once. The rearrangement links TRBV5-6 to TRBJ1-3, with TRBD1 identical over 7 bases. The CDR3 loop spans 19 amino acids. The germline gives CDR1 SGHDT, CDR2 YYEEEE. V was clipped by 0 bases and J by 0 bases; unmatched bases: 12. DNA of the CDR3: TGTGCCAGCAGCTTGGCCGGCGGGACAGAGGAACTCTCTGGAAACACCATATATTTT. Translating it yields CASSLAGGTEELSGNTIYF. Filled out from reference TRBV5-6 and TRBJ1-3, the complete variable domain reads DAGVTQSPTHLIKTRGQQVTLRCSPKSGHDTVSWYQQALGQGPQFIFQYYEEEERQRGNFPDRFSGHQFPNYSSELNVNALLLGDSALYLCASSLAGGTEELSGNTIYFGEGSWLTVV.

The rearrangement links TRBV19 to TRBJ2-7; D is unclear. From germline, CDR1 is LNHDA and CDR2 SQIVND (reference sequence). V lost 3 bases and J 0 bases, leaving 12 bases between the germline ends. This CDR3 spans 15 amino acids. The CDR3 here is CASSIIGQSSYEQYF. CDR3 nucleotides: TGTGCCAGTAGTATTATCGGGCAGAGCTCCTACGAGCAGTACTTC.

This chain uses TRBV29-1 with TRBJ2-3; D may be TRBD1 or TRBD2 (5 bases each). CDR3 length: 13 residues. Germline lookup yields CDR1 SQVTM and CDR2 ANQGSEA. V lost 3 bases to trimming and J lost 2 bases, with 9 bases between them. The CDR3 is CSVEGRLTDTQYF. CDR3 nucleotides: TGCAGCGTTGAGGGACGACTCACAGATACGCAGTATTTT.

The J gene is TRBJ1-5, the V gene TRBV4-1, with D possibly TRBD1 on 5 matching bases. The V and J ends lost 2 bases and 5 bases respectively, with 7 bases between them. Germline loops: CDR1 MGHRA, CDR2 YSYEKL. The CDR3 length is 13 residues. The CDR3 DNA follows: TGCGCCAGCAGCCAACGCAGGGATCAGCCCCAGCATTTT. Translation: CASSQRRDQPQHF.

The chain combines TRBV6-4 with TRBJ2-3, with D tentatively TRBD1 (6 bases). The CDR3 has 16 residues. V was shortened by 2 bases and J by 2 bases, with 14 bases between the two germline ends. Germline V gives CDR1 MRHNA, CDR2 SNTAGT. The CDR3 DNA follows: TGTGCCAGCAGTGACGCCGGGACACGATACACAGATACGCAGTATTTT. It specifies CASSDAGTRYTDTQYF.

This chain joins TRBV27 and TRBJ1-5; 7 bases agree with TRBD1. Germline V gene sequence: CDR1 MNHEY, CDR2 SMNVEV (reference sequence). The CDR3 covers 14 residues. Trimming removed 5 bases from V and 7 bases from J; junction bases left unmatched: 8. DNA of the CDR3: TGTGCCAGCAGTCCCACAGGGGAGATGCAGCCCCAGCATTTT. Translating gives CASSPTGEMQPQHF.

The CDR3 protein is CSASRGRLNTEAFF. CDR3 DNA sequence: TGCAGTGCTAGTCGGGGACGGCTGAACACTGAAGCTTTCTTT. The chain has TRBV20-1 and TRBJ1-1, with D possibly matching TRBD1 (5 bases). Looked up from germline, CDR1 is DFQATT and CDR2 is SNEGSKA (reference sequence). The CDR3 has 14 residues. The ends were cut back, 3 bases at V and 0 bases at J, with 11 bases in the middle.

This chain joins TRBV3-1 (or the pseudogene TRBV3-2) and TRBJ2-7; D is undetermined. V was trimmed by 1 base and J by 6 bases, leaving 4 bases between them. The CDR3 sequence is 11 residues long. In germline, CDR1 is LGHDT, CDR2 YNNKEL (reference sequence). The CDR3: CASSQGGEQYF. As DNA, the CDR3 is TGTGCCAGCAGCCAAGGTGGCGAGCAGTACTTC.

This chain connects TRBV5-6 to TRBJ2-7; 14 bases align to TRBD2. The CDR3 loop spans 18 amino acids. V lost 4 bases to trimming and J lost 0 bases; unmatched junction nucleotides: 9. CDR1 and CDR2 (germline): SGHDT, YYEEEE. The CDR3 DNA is TGTGCCAGCAGCACCCGGACTAGCGGGAGGCTTCACTCCTACGAGCAGTACTTC. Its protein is CASSTRTSGRLHSYEQYF.

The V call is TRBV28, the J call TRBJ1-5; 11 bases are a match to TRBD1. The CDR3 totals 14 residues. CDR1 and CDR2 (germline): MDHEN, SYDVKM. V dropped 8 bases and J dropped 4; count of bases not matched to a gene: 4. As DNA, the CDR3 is TGTGCCAGCCGCGGACAGGGGGCGAATCAGCCCCAGCATTTT. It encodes CASRGQGANQPQHF.

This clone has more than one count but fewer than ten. The CDR3 sequence: CASSPGPGDSPLHF. In DNA, the CDR3 is TGTGCCAGCAGCCCCGGGCCAGGAGATTCACCCCTCCACTTT. The V call is TRBV5-6, the J call TRBJ1-6; no firm D call. Between the trimmed V and J ends, which lost 4 bases and 8 bases, there was a span of 13 bases. Per germline, CDR1 SGHDT and CDR2 YYEEEE. This CDR3 has 14 amino acids.

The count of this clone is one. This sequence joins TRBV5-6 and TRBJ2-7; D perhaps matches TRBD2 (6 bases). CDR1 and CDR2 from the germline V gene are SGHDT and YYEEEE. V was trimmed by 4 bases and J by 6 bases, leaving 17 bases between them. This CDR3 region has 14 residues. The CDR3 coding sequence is TGTGCCAGCAGCCTAGGGGACTCCACCTCCGAGCAGTACTTC. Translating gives CASSLGDSTSEQYF.

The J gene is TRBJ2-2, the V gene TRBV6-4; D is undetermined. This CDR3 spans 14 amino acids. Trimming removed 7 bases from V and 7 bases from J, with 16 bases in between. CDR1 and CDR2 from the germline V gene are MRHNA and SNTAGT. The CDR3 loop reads CASTESSGGGELFF. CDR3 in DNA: TGTGCCAGCACAGAGTCCTCGGGTGGCGGGGAGCTGTTTTTT.

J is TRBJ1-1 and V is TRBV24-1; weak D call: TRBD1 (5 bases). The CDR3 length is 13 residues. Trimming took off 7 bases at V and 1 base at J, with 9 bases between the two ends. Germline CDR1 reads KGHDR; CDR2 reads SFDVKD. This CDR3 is CATRRGTNTEAFF. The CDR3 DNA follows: TGTGCCACCAGGAGAGGGACGAACACTGAAGCTTTCTTT.

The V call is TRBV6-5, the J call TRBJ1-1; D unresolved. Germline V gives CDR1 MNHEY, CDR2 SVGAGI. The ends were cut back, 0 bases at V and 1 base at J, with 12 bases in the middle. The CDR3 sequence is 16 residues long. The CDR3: CASSYSMNRKNTEAFF. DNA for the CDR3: TGTGCCAGCAGTTACTCGATGAACAGAAAGAACACTGAAGCTTTCTTT.

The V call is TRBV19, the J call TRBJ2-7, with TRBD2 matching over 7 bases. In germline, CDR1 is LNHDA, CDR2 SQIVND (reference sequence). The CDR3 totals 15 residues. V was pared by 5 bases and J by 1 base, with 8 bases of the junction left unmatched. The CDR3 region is CASSLGGAGSYEQYF. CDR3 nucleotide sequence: TGTGCCAGTAGTTTGGGTGGAGCGGGATCCTACGAGCAGTACTTC.

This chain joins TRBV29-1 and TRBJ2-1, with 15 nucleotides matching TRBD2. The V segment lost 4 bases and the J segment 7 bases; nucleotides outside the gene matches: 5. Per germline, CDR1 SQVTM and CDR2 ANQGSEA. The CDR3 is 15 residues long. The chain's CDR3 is CSVAGLAGGNNEQFF. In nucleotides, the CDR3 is TGCAGCGTTGCCGGACTAGCGGGAGGGAATAATGAGCAGTTCTTC.

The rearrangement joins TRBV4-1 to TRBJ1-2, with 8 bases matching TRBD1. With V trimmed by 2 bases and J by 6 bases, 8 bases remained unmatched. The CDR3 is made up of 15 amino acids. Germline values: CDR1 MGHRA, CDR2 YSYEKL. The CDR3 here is CASSQPGQGKNGYTF. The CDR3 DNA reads TGCGCCAGCAGCCAACCCGGACAGGGTAAGAATGGCTACACCTTC.

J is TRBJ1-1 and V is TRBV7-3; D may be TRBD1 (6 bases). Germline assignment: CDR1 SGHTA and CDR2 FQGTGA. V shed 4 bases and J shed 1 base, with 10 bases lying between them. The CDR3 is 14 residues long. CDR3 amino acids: CASSWTAGNTEAFF. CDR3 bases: TGTGCCAGCAGCTGGACAGCTGGGAACACTGAAGCTTTCTTT.